A single T cell receptor (beta chain) is shown here with its context. The data originate from a study of T cell changes during pregnancy in multiple sclerosis. Clones were read by immunoSEQ multiplex PCR, and TCRdb kept only the in-frame ones, dropping some. The table includes approximately 34,000 clones, 90% to 95% detected once. The CDR3 has 15 residues. The V gene end was trimmed by 3 bases and the J gene end by 4 bases; junction bases not matched to a gene: 6. Germline values: CDR1 PRHDT, CDR2 FYEKMQ (reference sequence). The source was CD4+ T cells from peripheral blood mononuclear cells, collected in the second trimester of pregnancy. V gene TRBV13 combines with J gene TRBJ2-3; TRBD2 aligns across 8 bases. The clonotype originates from a female donor with multiple sclerosis, enrolled in a pregnancy study. Written as DNA, the CDR3 is TGTGCCAGCAGCTTGAGACTAGCGTCGGCAGATACGCAGTATTTT. Amino acid sequence: CASSLRLASADTQYF.